This T cell receptor (beta chain) was found in a study of blood T cell repertoires in COVID-19. In the authors' methods: The assay estimated nucleated cells by amplifying reference gene primers. Produced via immunoSEQ multiplex PCR; TCRdb's table is partial and in-frame only. V, J and clone size were drawn from that table, and D and trimming were deduced from the DNA. Among 360,000 or so clones listed, roughly 90% were seen once. The CDR3 spans 16 residues. Germline V gene data show CDR1 as WSHSY and CDR2 as SAAADI. With V trimmed by 4 bases and J by 5 bases, 11 bases remained unmatched. In its sample, this clone was seen a few times.

This receptor was obtained from a woman aged 25 to 39 who had been exposed to COVID-19. The chain joins TRBV10-2 to TRBJ1-5, with TRBD1 identical over 7 bases. The sequenced sample was PBMCs or T cells enriched from blood (not recorded which). CDR3 loop: CASSGEGGVSDQPQHF. The CDR3 bases are TGCGCCAGCAGTGGGGAAGGGGGCGTTTCGGATCAGCCCCAGCATTTT.